This T cell receptor beta chain was sequenced in a study of blood T cell repertoires in COVID-19. Seattle researchers signed up patients amid active infection and tracked them longitudinally. In the original analysis: Nucleated cell counts were estimated from reference gene primer amplification. The repertoire was sequenced with immunoSEQ multiplex PCR; TCRdb's copy has only in-frame clones and lacks some. Clone size and V and J calls were adopted from that table, with D and trimming inferred from the DNA. The table lists 97,000 or so clones, roughly 90% of them singletons. The V gene's germline CDR1 is SEHNR and CDR2 FQNEAQ (reference sequence). V shed 0 bases and J shed 4 bases, with 6 bases lying between them. This CDR3 has 13 residues.

The chain has TRBV7-9 and TRBJ1-2; D remains unclear. Sequencing input: peripheral blood. This TCR derives from a woman between 45 and 65 years old with COVID-19, enrolled during active disease. The CDR3 sequence: CASSLAEPYGYTF. The CDR3 bases are TGTGCCAGCAGCTTAGCAGAGCCCTATGGCTACACCTTC.